Shown below are 10 T cell receptor beta chains from a single sample sequenced in a study of blood T cell repertoires in COVID-19. Profiled with immunoSEQ multiplex PCR; TCRdb holds only in-frame clones, not every one. The sample yields approximately 97,000 clones, over 70% seen once. Source material: peripheral blood. These receptors all stem from a man between 60 and 75 years old with acute or convalescent COVID-19.

The chain links TRBV25-1 to TRBJ1-1, with D possibly being TRBD1 (5 bases). V dropped 1 base and J dropped 5 bases, with 14 bases sitting between them. This CDR3 has 15 amino acids. Germline V lookup: CDR1 MGHDK, CDR2 SYGVNS. CDR3: CASSEWAGGKTEAFF. CDR3 DNA sequence: TGTGCCAGCAGTGAATGGGCGGGGGGGAAAACTGAAGCTTTCTTT.

The table lists this clone with a count of one. The CDR3 spells CASSPRAGDGYTF. The CDR3 DNA reads TGTGCCAGCAGTCCCAGGGCAGGGGATGGCTACACCTTC. The V gene is TRBV27, the J gene TRBJ1-2; D may be TRBD1 (6 bases). CDR1 is MNHEY, CDR2 SMNVEV, per germline (reference sequence). V was cut by 5 bases and J by 6 bases, with 13 bases left in between. The CDR3 is 13 amino acids.

The chain joins TRBV18 to TRBJ2-1, with D perhaps TRBD2 (5 bases). Germline V gives CDR1 KGHSH, CDR2 LQKENI. The CDR3 totals 13 residues. Trimming removed 8 bases from V and 8 bases from J, with 16 bases in between. The CDR3 DNA reads as TGTGCCAGCAAACAGACGGCGGGCGATGAGCAGTTCTTC. Protein: CASKQTAGDEQFF.

The V call is TRBV4-3, the J call TRBJ2-7; TRBD2 matches 8 bases. Germline CDR1 reads LGHNA; CDR2 reads YSLEER. The length of the CDR3 is 15 residues. The junction had 9 bases not matched to a gene; V was cut back by 5 bases and J by 3 bases. In nucleotides, the CDR3 is TGCGCCAGCAGCAAAGGCGTAGCGGGGAACTACGAGCAGTACTTC. Its translation is CASSKGVAGNYEQYF.

The gene calls are TRBV3-1 (or the pseudogene TRBV3-2) and TRBJ2-1; 7 bases line up with TRBD1. The CDR3 spans 14 residues. Germline loops: CDR1 LGHDT, CDR2 YNNKEL (reference sequence). The V and J ends lost 2 bases and 9 bases, in that order; junction bases with no gene match: 7. In nucleotides, the CDR3 is TGTGCCAGCAGCCAAACGAACACAGGGGTTGAGCAGTTCTTC. Protein sequence: CASSQTNTGVEQFF.

This chain uses TRBV27 with TRBJ1-2, with 8 bases that match TRBD1. Germline-derived CDR1 and CDR2 are MNHEY and SMNVEV (reference sequence). This CDR3 comprises 15 residues. V dropped 4 bases and J dropped 5; count of bases not matched to a gene: 9. The CDR3 sequence is CASSSTWTGWYGYTF. CDR3 nucleotide sequence: TGTGCCAGCAGTTCTACTTGGACAGGGTGGTATGGCTACACCTTC.

The V gene is TRBV27, the J gene TRBJ2-2; the match to TRBD2 covers 14 bases. This CDR3 region has 18 residues. The germline V gene has CDR1 MNHEY and CDR2 SMNVEV (reference sequence). V lost 1 base and J lost 5; bases outside the gene matches: 6. For the CDR3, the DNA is TGTGCCAGCAGTTTATTGACTAGCGGGAGGGCCACGACCGGGGAGCTGTTTTTT. Protein sequence: CASSLLTSGRATTGELFF.

This clone was detected once. The chain uses TRBV27 and TRBJ2-2; 9 bases fit TRBD2. Germline V gene sequence: CDR1 MNHEY, CDR2 SMNVEV (reference sequence). The CDR3 is made up of 15 amino acids. The V and J ends lost 5 bases and 4 bases, in that order; junction bases with no gene match: 5. CDR3 bases: TGTGCCAGCAGTGAGCGGGGGGTCGTCACCGGGGAGCTGTTTTTT. This gives the protein CASSERGVVTGELFF.

The CDR3 loop reads CASSPGGPNYGYTF. CDR3 DNA sequence: TGTGCCAGCAGCCCCGGTGGGCCTAACTATGGCTACACCTTC. This chain uses TRBV28 with TRBJ1-2; D call uncertain. V was shortened by 6 bases and J by 0 bases, with 11 bases between the two germline ends. Per germline, CDR1 MDHEN and CDR2 SYDVKM. This CDR3 region has 14 residues.

The chain uses TRBV30 and TRBJ1-2; D might be TRBD1 (5 bases). CDR1 and CDR2 (germline): GTSNPN, SVGIG (reference sequence). With 0 bases removed from V and 5 bases from J, the gap between germline ends came to 16 bases. The CDR3 sequence is 15 residues long. CDR3 in DNA: TGTGCCTGGAGTGTAACGACAGCAACTTTATATGGCTACACCTTC. It specifies CAWSVTTATLYGYTF.